This record looks at one T cell receptor (beta chain) sequence and its context. The antigen is not known. These data belong to a study of cytomegalovirus exposure and HLA in healthy donors. Points from the study as a whole: Analysis was carried out at a later point, and it linked a missense DCLRE1C variant to TCR beta V- and J-gene trimming. A prior analysis recorded that most TCR beta V segments were productive about 90% or about 30% of the time. Donors belonging to an Asian-associated ancestry cluster reportedly showed fewer N-insertions in productive TCRs than the approximately 640-donor mean, according to what a later analysis found.

Both 60 Vbeta primers and 13 Jbeta primers went into the PCR. Profiling relied on immunoSEQ multiplex PCR, and the TCRdb table lists in-frame clones only, not all of them. The table lists 95,000 to 150,000 clones, around 80% of them singletons. The CDR3 is made up of 16 amino acids. J was trimmed by 1 base and V by 3 bases; bases with no gene match: 8. CDR1 is SGDLS, CDR2 YYNGEE, per germline. This sequence originates from a man aged 25 to 40 in good health and CMV-seropositive. The chain combines TRBV9 with TRBJ1-1; 8 bases are a match to TRBD1. The sequenced sample consisted of PBMCs. The CDR3 sequence: CASSGPKTGGNTEAFF. CDR3 nucleotides: TGTGCCAGCAGCGGCCCCAAAACAGGGGGGAACACTGAAGCTTTCTTT.